A selection of T cell receptor beta chains follows, all from one sample in a study of CD8 T cells in Susac syndrome. TCRdb used MiXCR to reprocess the immunoSEQ multiplex PCR reads, holding one entry per CDR3 protein. The top ten hold approximately 0.1% of the sample, which has roughly 190,000 distinct CDR3 sequences, 80% to 95% seen once. Sequencing was carried out using CD4+ T cells from PBMCs. The receptors originated from a human donor in good health. CDR3s include the opening cysteine and the closing phenylalanine or tryptophan. A D gene is named only where the DNA matches it firmly. Not every row has a clone size; where given, it reads once, few, many or a size class.

- | TRBD2 | TRBJ2-1 | TRBV7-3 | TGTGCCAGCAGCTTGAGAGGACTAGAGACCAATGAGCAGTTCTTC | CASSLRGLETNEQFF
- | - | TRBJ1-1 | TRBV19 | TGTGCCAGTAGTATCCCTCTCGGGGGACGGAGGATTAGGTCTTTCTTT | CASSIPLGGRRIRSFF
- | - | TRBJ2-1 | TRBV5-1 | TGCGCCAGCAGCTGGGGGACTGGCTTTGATGAGCAGTTCTTC | CASSWGTGFDEQFF
- | - | TRBJ2-1 | TRBV12-3/TRBV12-4 | TGTGCCAGCAATTCCGGGCTCGGACGGTTTGGTGAGCAGTTCTTC | CASNSGLGRFGEQFF
once | - | TRBJ1-2 | TRBV6-5 | TGTGCCAGCAACCCCGGGGGGGTCGGTGGCTACACCTTC | CASNPGGVGGYTF
- | - | TRBJ1-5 | TRBV6-1 | TGTGCCAGCAACGACAGGAATAATCAGCCCCAGCATTTT | CASNDRNNQPQHF
- | - | TRBJ2-1 | TRBV6-5 | TGTGCCAGCAGTTACCAGGGAGTGAACAATGAGCAGTTCTTC | CASSYQGVNNEQFF
- | - | TRBJ1-1 | TRBV19 | TGTGCCAGTACGGGCATGAACACTGAAGCTTTCTTT | CASTGMNTEAFF
- | - | TRBJ1-1 | TRBV30 | TGTGCCTGGAGTATTGGACAGCCCTACACTGAAGCTTTCTTT | CAWSIGQPYTEAFF
- | - | TRBJ1-1 | TRBV14 | TGTGCCAGCAGCCAACAGCTGAACACTGAAGCTTTCTTT | CASSQQLNTEAFF
- | TRBD1 | TRBJ2-7 | TRBV5-1 | TGCGCCAGCCGAAGGGGGCCTTCCTACGAGCAGTACTTC | CASRRGPSYEQYF
- | TRBD1 | TRBJ2-2 | TRBV9 | TGTGCCAGCAGCGGCGACAGGGCCACCGGGGAGCTGTTTTTT | CASSGDRATGELFF
- | TRBD1 | TRBJ2-5 | TRBV12-5 | TGTGCTAGTGGACCCTCCCCGACAGGGGGCCGGGAGACCCAGTACTTC | CASGPSPTGGRETQYF
- | - | TRBJ1-1 | TRBV27 | TGTGCCAGCAGTCGAGGGGGGGCGGTCACTGAAGCTTTCTTT | CASSRGGAVTEAFF
once | TRBD1 | TRBJ1-1 | TRBV24-1 | TGTGCCACCAGTGATTCGGACAGGCCAGCTTTCTTT | CATSDSDRPAFF
- | TRBD1 | TRBJ2-5 | TRBV11-2 | TGTGCCAGCGGAGGACTCAGGGGGCCCCAAGAGACCCAGTACTTC | CASGGLRGPQETQYF
- | - | TRBJ1-2 | TRBV10-3 | TGTGCCATCAGTGTTCTGGGCGGCTACACCTTC | CAISVLGGYTF
- | - | TRBJ1-2 | TRBV29-1 | TGCAGCGTGAGGGGCAGGGAGACCCGGACTAGCTATGGCTACACCTTC | CSVRGRETRTSYGYTF
- | - | TRBJ1-6 | TRBV20-1 | TGCAGTGCTCAGGACTATAGCTCCTATAATTCACCCCTCCACTTT | CSAQDYSSYNSPLHF
- | - | TRBJ1-2 | TRBV5-1 | TGCGCCAGCAGTGGTCAAGTTAACTATGGCTACACCTTC | CASSGQVNYGYTF